This T cell receptor (beta chain) came from a study of cytomegalovirus exposure and HLA in healthy donors. Study-wide findings and caveats: Later analysis suggested links between common viral pathogens and several top significant clusters. A highly shared variant cluster was judged a likely technical artifact.

PCR amplification relied on 60 Vbeta primers (plus 13 Jbeta primers). Libraries were prepared by immunoSEQ multiplex PCR; TCRdb keeps only in-frame clonotypes and omits some of them. Among about 190,000 clones listed, approximately 80% were seen once. About this clone: The antigen is unknown.

The receptor's source is a woman in her forties or fifties in good health and CMV-seropositive. Input material: PBMCs.

The CDR3, as DNA: TGTGCCAGCAGCCAACAAGGCCGGTCGGGCTACGAGCAGTACTTC. Translating it yields CASSQQGRSGYEQYF. The chain couples TRBV14 to TRBJ2-7; no clear D. The CDR3 extends over 15 amino acids. CDR1 is SGHDN and CDR2 is FVKESK in the germline V gene. The ends were cut back, 2 bases at V and 3 bases at J, with 14 bases in the middle.